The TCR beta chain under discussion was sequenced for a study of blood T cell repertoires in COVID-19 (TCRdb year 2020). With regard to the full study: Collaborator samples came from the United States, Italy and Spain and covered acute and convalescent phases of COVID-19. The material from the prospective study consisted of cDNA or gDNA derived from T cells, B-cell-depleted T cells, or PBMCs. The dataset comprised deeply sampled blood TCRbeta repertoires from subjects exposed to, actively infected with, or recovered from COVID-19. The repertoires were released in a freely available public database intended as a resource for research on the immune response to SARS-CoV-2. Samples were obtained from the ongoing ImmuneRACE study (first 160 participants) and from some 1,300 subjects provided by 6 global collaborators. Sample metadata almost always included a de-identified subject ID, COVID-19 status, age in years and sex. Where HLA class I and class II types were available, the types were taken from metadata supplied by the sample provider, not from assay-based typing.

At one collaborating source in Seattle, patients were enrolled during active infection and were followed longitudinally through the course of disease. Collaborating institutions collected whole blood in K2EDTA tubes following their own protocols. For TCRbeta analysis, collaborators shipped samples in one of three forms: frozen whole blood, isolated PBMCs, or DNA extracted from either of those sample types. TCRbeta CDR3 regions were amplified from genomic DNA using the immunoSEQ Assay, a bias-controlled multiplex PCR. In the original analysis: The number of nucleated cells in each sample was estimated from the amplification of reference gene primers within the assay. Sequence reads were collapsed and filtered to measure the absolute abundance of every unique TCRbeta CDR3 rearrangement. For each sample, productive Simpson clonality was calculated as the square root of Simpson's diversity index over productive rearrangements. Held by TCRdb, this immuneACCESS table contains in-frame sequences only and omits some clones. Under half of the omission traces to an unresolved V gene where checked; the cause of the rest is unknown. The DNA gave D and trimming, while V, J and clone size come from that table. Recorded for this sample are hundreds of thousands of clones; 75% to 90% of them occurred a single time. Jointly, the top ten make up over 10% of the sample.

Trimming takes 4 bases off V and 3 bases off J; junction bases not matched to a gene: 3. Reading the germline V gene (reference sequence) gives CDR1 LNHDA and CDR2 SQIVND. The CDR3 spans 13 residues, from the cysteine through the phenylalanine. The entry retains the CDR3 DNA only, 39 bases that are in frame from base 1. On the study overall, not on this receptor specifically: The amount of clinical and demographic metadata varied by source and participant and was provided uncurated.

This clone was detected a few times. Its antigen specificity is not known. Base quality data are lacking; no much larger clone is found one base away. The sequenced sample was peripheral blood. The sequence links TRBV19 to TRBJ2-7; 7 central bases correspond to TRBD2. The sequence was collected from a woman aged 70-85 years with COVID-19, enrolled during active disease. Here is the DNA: TGTGCCAGTAGTAGGGGGGAGGGCTACGAGCAGTACTTC. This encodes CASSRGEGYEQYF.